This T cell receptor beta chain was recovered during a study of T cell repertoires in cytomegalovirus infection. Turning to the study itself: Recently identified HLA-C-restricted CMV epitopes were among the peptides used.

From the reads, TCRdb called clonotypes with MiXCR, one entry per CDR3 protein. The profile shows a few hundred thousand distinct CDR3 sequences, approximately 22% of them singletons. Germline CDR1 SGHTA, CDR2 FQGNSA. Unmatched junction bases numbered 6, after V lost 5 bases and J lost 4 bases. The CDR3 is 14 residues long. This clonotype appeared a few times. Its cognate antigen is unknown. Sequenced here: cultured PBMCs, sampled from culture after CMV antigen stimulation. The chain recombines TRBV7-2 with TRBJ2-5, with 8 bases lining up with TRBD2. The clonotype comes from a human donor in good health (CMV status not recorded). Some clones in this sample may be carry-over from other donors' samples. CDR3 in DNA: TGTGCCAGCAGCCCGGGAGGGAGGGGAGAGACCCAGTACTTC. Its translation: CASSPGGRGETQYF.